The 32 T cell receptor beta chains reported below all come from one sample, sequenced in a study of blood T cells in healthy people across ages. Through a sample-barcoded 5' primer and a J-beta primer mix, a second PCR was run for roughly 6 to 11 cycles. Each CDR3 protein is one row after TCRdb ran MiXCR on the 5' RACE reads. The table has some 760,000 distinct CDR3 sequences, more than 20% seen once. The data also belong to a second study, concerning T cells of mothers and their children.

The sequencing input was blood. The origin of the receptors is a boy between 5 and 17 years old in good health.

In this sample, this clonotype turned up a few times. V gene TRBV29-1 combines with J gene TRBJ2-7, with 7 bases aligning to TRBD2. With V trimmed by 0 bases and J by 6 bases, 8 bases remained unmatched. CDR3 length: 14 amino acids. The germline gives CDR1 SQVTM, CDR2 ANQGSEA. CDR3 sequence: CSVEEAASGIEQYF. Here the CDR3 DNA reads TGCAGCGTTGAAGAGGCGGCTAGCGGTATCGAGCAGTACTTC.

The rearrangement joins TRBV5-4 to TRBJ2-5; 9 nucleotides align to TRBD1. Trimming at V came to 0 bases and at J to 5 bases, leaving 8 bases not matched to a gene. Germline CDR1 SGHNT, CDR2 YYREEE (reference sequence). The length of the CDR3 is 16 residues. The CDR3 sequence: CASSLGGQGDGETQYF. DNA for the CDR3: TGTGCCAGCAGCTTGGGGGGACAGGGTGATGGGGAGACCCAGTACTTC.

This sequence joins TRBV29-1 and TRBJ2-1; the D is unclear. This CDR3 spans 11 amino acids. Between the trimmed V and J ends, which lost 3 bases and 6 bases, there was a span of 6 bases. CDR1 and CDR2 (germline): SQVTM, ANQGSEA. The CDR3 here is CSVEVGNEQFF. For the CDR3, the DNA is TGCAGCGTTGAGGTCGGCAATGAGCAGTTCTTC.

This clonotype was found many times. The chain uses TRBV20-1 and TRBJ2-2; D unclear. From germline, CDR1 is DFQATT and CDR2 SNEGSKA (reference sequence). V dropped 0 bases and J dropped 4 bases, with 6 bases sitting between them. This CDR3 contains 13 residues. In DNA, the CDR3 is TGCAGTGCTAGAGAATGGGGCACCGGGGAGCTGTTTTTT. Its protein product is CSAREWGTGELFF.

This clonotype was seen a handful of times. V is TRBV29-1 and J is TRBJ2-3; TRBD2 is a possible D gene (6 bases). In germline, CDR1 is SQVTM, CDR2 ANQGSEA. V shed 3 bases and J shed 4 bases, with 8 bases lying between them. The CDR3 is 12 amino acids. The CDR3 reads CSVETRPDTQYF. The CDR3 bases are TGCAGCGTTGAGACTAGGCCAGATACGCAGTATTTT.

This clonotype was counted a few times. The V and J genes are TRBV20-1 and TRBJ2-5; 10 nucleotides match TRBD2. TRBJ2-7 explains the end of the DNA better; the J call may be wrong. Germline-derived CDR1 and CDR2 are DFQATT and SNEGSKA (reference sequence). This CDR3 has 14 residues. The CDR3 DNA reads as TGCAGTGCTGCACCTAGCGGGAGAACGTACGAGCAGTACTTC. It codes for CSAAPSGRTYEQYF.

J is TRBJ2-3 and V is TRBV20-1; D gene uncertain. V lost 1 base, J lost 2 bases, and 7 bases lay in between. The germline gives CDR1 DFQATT, CDR2 SNEGSKA (reference sequence). The CDR3 covers 13 residues. CDR3 DNA sequence: TGCAGTGCTAGAGTGGTGACCACAGATACGCAGTATTTT. Encoded protein: CSARVVTTDTQYF.

This clonotype showed up just a few times. The chain has TRBV12-3 or TRBV12-4 and TRBJ2-5; 10 nucleotides match TRBD1. The CDR3 is made up of 15 amino acids. The V gene end was trimmed by 0 bases and the J gene end by 5 bases; junction bases not matched to a gene: 3. CDR3 coding DNA: TGTGCCAGCAGTTTAGCGGGACAGGGGCTGGAGACCCAGTACTTC. As protein: CASSLAGQGLETQYF.

DNA for the CDR3: TGTGCCAGCAGTTACTGGGGGCAGATAAACACTGAAGCTTTCTTT. Encoded protein: CASSYWGQINTEAFF. The genes are TRBV6-2 or TRBV6-3 and TRBJ1-1, with a tentative D call TRBD1 (6 bases). This CDR3 has 15 residues. Germline lookup yields CDR1 MNHEY and CDR2 SVGEGT. Between the trimmed V and J ends, which lost 1 base and 2 bases, there was a span of 11 bases.

This chain joins TRBV5-1 and TRBJ2-4; TRBD1 matches at 7 bases. CDR3 length: 17 residues. Trimming cost V 0 bases and J 1 base; bases outside gene matches: 7. The germline gives CDR1 SGHRS, CDR2 YFSETQ. The CDR3 sequence is CASSLEVLQGAKNIQYF. The CDR3 nucleotides read TGCGCCAGCAGCTTGGAGGTCTTACAGGGGGCCAAAAACATTCAGTACTTC.

The rearrangement links TRBV3-1 to TRBJ2-2, with D hard to call. V was cut by 3 bases and J by 3 bases, with 5 bases left in between. The CDR3 sequence is 13 residues long. Germline V gives CDR1 LGHDT, CDR2 YNNKEL (reference sequence). The CDR3 here is CASSHLDTGELFF. CDR3 DNA sequence: TGTGCCAGCAGCCATCTCGACACCGGGGAGCTGTTTTTT.

This clonotype was seen ten or more times. V usage is TRBV6-5 and J usage is TRBJ2-5, with D possibly called TRBD1 or TRBD2 (5 bases each). The V gene lost 6 bases and the J gene lost 4 bases, with 9 bases spanning the gap. The CDR3 is made up of 12 amino acids. The V gene's germline CDR1 is MNHEY and CDR2 SVGAGI. The CDR3 DNA reads as TGTGCCAGCAGCCCCGGGACAGAGACCCAGTACTTC. Translated, it gives CASSPGTETQYF.

This clonotype occurred a few times. The chain links TRBV20-1 to TRBJ1-4; a weak D match, TRBD1 (5 bases). The CDR3 is 13 amino acids. Germline V CDR1 and CDR2: DFQATT, SNEGSKA (reference sequence). Trimming took off 6 bases at V and 6 bases at J, with 14 bases between the two ends. The CDR3: CSAAKDTDEKLFF. The CDR3 coding sequence is TGCAGTGCGGCAAAGGACACGGATGAAAAACTGTTTTTT.

This clonotype was picked up a small number of times. The CDR3 DNA follows: TGTGCCAGCAGTCCTACGGACAGGGGTCTTGCGTATTTT. It yields the protein CASSPTDRGLAYF. V and J are TRBV28 and TRBJ2-3; 9 bases map to TRBD1. This CDR3 comprises 13 residues. Unmatched junction bases numbered 11, after V lost 5 bases and J lost 14 bases. CDR1 and CDR2 (germline): MDHEN, SYDVKM.

The genes are TRBV7-6 and TRBJ2-5; no clear D gene. V was pared by 11 bases and J by 1 base, with 11 bases between. Looked up from germline, CDR1 is SGHVS and CDR2 is FNYEAQ. The CDR3 is 12 amino acids. The CDR3 loop is CARSYFQETQYF. CDR3 DNA: TGTGCCCGTAGCTACTTCCAAGAGACCCAGTACTTC.

The chain combines TRBV12-3 or TRBV12-4 with TRBJ2-1; TRBD1 or TRBD2 may be the D gene (5 bases each). The V end lost 2 bases, the J end lost 6 bases, and 14 bases lay between the germline ends. The CDR3 has 15 residues. CDR3 loop: CASSLFWDAVNEQFF. The CDR3 DNA sequence: TGTGCCAGCAGTTTATTTTGGGACGCCGTCAATGAGCAGTTCTTC.

This clonotype was seen more than once but under ten times. This chain joins TRBV29-1 and TRBJ2-7; 7 nucleotides align to TRBD1. V gave up 7 bases and J gave up 3 bases; unmatched junction bases: 6. Looked up from germline, CDR1 is SQVTM and CDR2 is ANQGSEA. This CDR3 contains 12 residues. The DNA of the CDR3 is TGCAGCGCTCGGGACAGCCTCTACGAGCAGTACTTC. As protein: CSARDSLYEQYF.

With regard to this clonotype: The junction differs from germline at one of its ends, possibly a read error. The chain uses TRBV4-1 and TRBJ2-1, with 8 bases lining up with TRBD1. From germline, CDR1 is MGHRA and CDR2 YSYEKL. The CDR3 runs 16 residues. The CDR3 sequence is CASSQLTGQASNEQFF. CDR3 bases: TGTGCCAGCAGTCAACTTACGGGACAGGCGAGCAATGAGCAGTTCTTC.

V gene TRBV12-3 or TRBV12-4 combines with J gene TRBJ2-4, with 7 bases matching TRBD2. The CDR3 covers 16 residues. The trim removed 3 bases at V and 0 bases at J, leaving 5 bases unmatched. The CDR3 reads CASSFSGKLAKNIQYF. DNA for the CDR3: TGTGCCAGCAGTTTCAGCGGGAAACTAGCCAAAAACATTCAGTACTTC.

The chain uses TRBV29-1 and TRBJ2-2; unclear D gene. V lost 7 bases to trimming and J lost 1 base, with 10 bases between them. The germline gives CDR1 SQVTM, CDR2 ANQGSEA. This CDR3 contains 13 residues. The CDR3 spells CSAARQNTGELFF. CDR3 in DNA: TGCAGCGCGGCTAGACAGAACACCGGGGAGCTGTTTTTT.

The J gene is TRBJ2-3, the V gene TRBV10-3; D is perhaps TRBD1 (6 bases). From germline, CDR1 is ENHRY and CDR2 SYGVKD. Trimming cost V 1 base and J 1 base, with 12 bases left between them. CDR3 length equals 16 residues. The CDR3 sequence is CAISELGPGGTDTQYF. The CDR3 nucleotides are TGTGCCATCAGTGAGTTGGGTCCAGGGGGCACAGATACGCAGTATTTT.

The chain employs TRBV12-3 or TRBV12-4 and TRBJ2-7; D remains ambiguous. The CDR3 runs to 13 residues. Deletions cut 2 bases from V and 5 bases from J, with 10 bases between. The CDR3 DNA reads as TGTGCCAGCAGTTTACTGGGGTTCAACGAGCAGTACTTC. Amino acids: CASSLLGFNEQYF.

The chain couples TRBV29-1 to TRBJ1-1; D is ambiguous. The length of the CDR3 is 14 residues. The germline V gene encodes CDR1 SQVTM and CDR2 ANQGSEA. The V gene lost 6 bases and the J gene lost 5 bases, with 19 bases spanning the gap. CDR3 in DNA: TGCAGCGTGCGTGAGGACGGTAGGGTTACTGAAGCTTTCTTT. It is translated as CSVREDGRVTEAFF.

The rearrangement uses TRBV10-3 and TRBJ2-7, with 9 bases lining up with TRBD1. The CDR3 is 14 amino acids. With V trimmed by 5 bases and J by 7 bases, 9 bases remained unmatched. CDR1 ENHRY and CDR2 SYGVKD come from the germline V gene. The DNA for the CDR3 is TGTGCCATCAGTATCGGGGGACAGGGAGCGGAGCAGTACTTC. Encoded protein: CAISIGGQGAEQYF.

This chain links TRBV4-1 with TRBJ2-1; the match to TRBD2 covers 7 bases. There are 16 residues in the CDR3. The germline V gene has CDR1 MGHRA and CDR2 YSYEKL. J lost 2 bases, V lost 0 bases, and 4 bases had no gene match. CDR3 nucleotide sequence: TGCGCCAGCAGCCAAGATCATAGCGGGCCCTACAATGAGCAGTTCTTC. Translated: CASSQDHSGPYNEQFF.

The chain joins TRBV2 to TRBJ2-2; no clear D. This CDR3 contains 15 residues. From germline, CDR1 is SNHLY and CDR2 FYNNEI. V was shortened by 2 bases and J by 4 bases, with 11 bases between the two germline ends. The CDR3 sequence is CASSEFGGSTGELFF. The CDR3 DNA follows: TGTGCCAGCAGTGAATTCGGCGGAAGCACCGGGGAGCTGTTTTTT. Full variable domain (rest looked up from reference TRBV2 and TRBJ2-2): EPEVTQTPSHQVTQMGQEVILRCVPISNHLYFYWYRQILGQKVEFLVSFYNNEISEKSEIFDDQFSVERPDGSNFTLKIRSTKLEDSAMYFCASSEFGGSTGELFFGEGSRLTVL.

This clonotype occurred a few times. J is TRBJ1-2 and V is TRBV7-9, with TRBD1 matching over 12 bases. V lost 5 bases to trimming and J lost 7 bases; unmatched junction nucleotides: 17. The CDR3 covers 18 residues. Germline V gives CDR1 SEHNR, CDR2 FQNEAQ (reference sequence). The CDR3 sequence is CASSPAGTGGARWAGYTF. DNA for the CDR3: TGTGCCAGCAGCCCCGCGGGGACAGGGGGCGCACGATGGGCTGGCTACACCTTC. Complete variable domain (other parts from reference TRBV7-9 and TRBJ1-2): DTGVSQNPRHKITKRGQNVTFRCDPISEHNRLYWYRQTLGQGPEFLTYFQNEAQLEKSRLLSDRFSAERPKGSFSTLEIQRTEQGDSAMYLCASSPAGTGGARWAGYTFGSGTRLTVV.

The J gene is TRBJ1-1, the V gene TRBV12-3 or TRBV12-4; D ambiguous. The CDR3 loop spans 14 amino acids. The V and J ends lost 0 bases and 6 bases respectively, with 11 bases between them. This CDR3 is CASSLAVAVSEAFF. CDR3 in DNA: TGTGCCAGCAGTTTAGCCGTCGCAGTATCTGAAGCTTTCTTT.

There are a few counts of this clonotype. The rearrangement joins TRBV4-3 to TRBJ2-2, with D unresolved. Trimming removed 0 bases at V and 3 bases at J, with 11 bases between. The CDR3 spans 16 residues. Looked up from germline, CDR1 is LGHNA and CDR2 is YSLEER. In DNA, the CDR3 is TGCGCCAGCAGCCAAGATATCTCTCGGGACACCGGGGAGCTGTTTTTT. This codes for CASSQDISRDTGELFF.

This clonotype has at least ten counts. The chain links TRBV20-1 to TRBJ1-2; TRBD1 agrees at 8 bases. Germline values: CDR1 DFQATT, CDR2 SNEGSKA (reference sequence). This CDR3 is 14 amino acids long. Trimming cost V 6 bases and J 6 bases; bases outside gene matches: 12. The DNA of the CDR3 is TGCAGTGCGATCCCGCTCGGACAGGGAGATGGCTACACCTTC. This translates into CSAIPLGQGDGYTF.

This clonotype was detected a few times. V usage is TRBV7-9 and J usage is TRBJ2-5; D remains ambiguous. V shed 2 bases and J shed 4 bases, with 8 bases lying between them. Per the germline V gene, CDR1 is SEHNR and CDR2 is FQNEAQ (reference sequence). The CDR3 extends over 13 amino acids. The chain's CDR3 is CASSLTNAETQYF. DNA for the CDR3: TGTGCCAGCAGCTTAACTAACGCAGAGACCCAGTACTTC.

A few counts support this clonotype. The chain joins TRBV29-1 to TRBJ1-1; no clear D. V lost 4 bases and J 6 bases, leaving 9 bases between the germline ends. This CDR3 has 11 amino acids. Germline lookup yields CDR1 SQVTM and CDR2 ANQGSEA. DNA for the CDR3: TGCAGCGTTGGGTCGGGCGCTGAAGCTTTCTTT. Residues: CSVGSGAEAFF.